A selection of T cell receptor beta chains follows, all from one sample in a study of T cell responses to AZD1222 COVID-19 vaccine. TCRdb keeps only in-frame clones here, not all; method: immunoSEQ multiplex PCR. The sample holds about 110,000 clones; 88% are singletons and the top ten take 17%. The sample here was peripheral blood, taken on day 0 of AZD1222 vaccination. The source is an adult in good health. The CDR3 runs from the conserved cysteine through the conserved F or W. Each record gives: CDR3 protein, CDR3 DNA, CDR3 length, J gene, clone size, V gene, D gene. The D gene is left open where the match is weak. A row's size may be missing; if present it is once, few, many or a size class.

CDR3: CATSRDRADEKLFF; DNA: TGTGCCACCAGCAGAGATAGGGCCGATGAAAAACTGTTTTTT; length: 14; J: TRBJ1-4; size: NA; V: TRBV15; D: NA
CDR3: CASSLGPRRGIYNEQFF; DNA: TGTGCCAGCAGTTTAGGTCCGAGGAGGGGGATCTACAATGAGCAGTTCTTC; length: 17; J: TRBJ2-1; size: NA; V: TRBV27; D: NA
CDR3: CASRFDRVTGNTIYF; DNA: TGTGCCAGCAGGTTCGACAGGGTAACTGGAAACACCATATATTTT; length: 15; J: TRBJ1-3; size: NA; V: TRBV2; D: TRBD1
CDR3: CASSTRADTQYF; DNA: TGTGCCAGCTCAACCAGGGCGGATACGCAGTATTTT; length: 12; J: TRBJ2-3; size: NA; V: TRBV18; D: NA
CDR3: CASSELKVRGTQYF; DNA: TGTGCCAGCAGTGAATTGAAGGTTCGGGGGACGCAGTATTTT; length: 14; J: TRBJ2-3; size: NA; V: TRBV25-1; D: NA
CDR3: CASSLGFGRVYEQYF; DNA: TGTGCCAGCAGCTTAGGATTCGGCAGGGTGTACGAGCAGTACTTC; length: 15; J: TRBJ2-7; size: NA; V: TRBV7-9; D: NA
CDR3: CASSDPGTGAYEQYF; DNA: TGTGCCAGTAGCGACCCCGGGACAGGGGCCTACGAGCAGTACTTC; length: 15; J: TRBJ2-7; size: NA; V: TRBV19; D: TRBD1
CDR3: CASSLTTDGGGRNEQFF; DNA: TGTGCCAGCAGCTTAACTACGGACGGCGGGGGTCGAAATGAGCAGTTCTTC; length: 17; J: TRBJ2-1; size: NA; V: TRBV7-3; D: TRBD2
CDR3: CASSRGGNSNQPQHF; DNA: TGTGCCAGTAGCAGGGGGGGGAATAGCAATCAGCCCCAGCATTTT; length: 15; J: TRBJ1-5; size: NA; V: TRBV19; D: TRBD1
CDR3: CASSLGPGDVGEAFF; DNA: TGTGCCAGCAGCTTGGGTCCAGGGGACGTGGGGGAAGCTTTCTTT; length: 15; J: TRBJ1-1; size: once; V: TRBV5-6; D: NA
CDR3: CASSDGQGAIQETQYF; DNA: TGTGCCAGCAGTGATGGACAGGGGGCCATCCAAGAGACCCAGTACTTC; length: 16; J: TRBJ2-5; size: NA; V: TRBV2; D: TRBD1
CDR3: CASSGPTSGELFF; DNA: TGTGCCAGCAGTGGGCCCACGTCCGGGGAGCTGTTTTTT; length: 13; J: TRBJ2-2; size: NA; V: TRBV25-1; D: NA
CDR3: CASSRMGQLNTEAFF; DNA: TGTGCCAGCAGCCGGATGGGACAGTTGAACACTGAAGCTTTCTTT; length: 15; J: TRBJ1-1; size: NA; V: TRBV9; D: TRBD1
CDR3: CASSLRQDNSPLHF; DNA: TGTGCCAGCAGCTTAAGACAGGATAATTCACCCCTCCACTTT; length: 14; J: TRBJ1-6; size: NA; V: TRBV11-2; D: NA
CDR3: CASNIRGNTEAFF; DNA: TGTGCCAGTAACATTCGGGGGAACACTGAAGCTTTCTTT; length: 13; J: TRBJ1-1; size: NA; V: TRBV19; D: NA
CDR3: CASSTTGLAGANEQFF; DNA: TGTGCCAGTAGCACAACTGGACTAGCGGGAGCCAATGAGCAGTTCTTC; length: 16; J: TRBJ2-1; size: once; V: TRBV19; D: TRBD2
CDR3: CASNLGGRNEKLFF; DNA: TGCGCCAGCAACCTCGGAGGGCGGAATGAAAAACTGTTTTTT; length: 14; J: TRBJ1-4; size: NA; V: TRBV5-1; D: NA
CDR3: CSARVTDTQYF; DNA: TGCAGTGCTAGAGTGACAGATACGCAGTATTTT; length: 11; J: TRBJ2-3; size: NA; V: TRBV20-1; D: NA
CDR3: CASSAGLSPGTGELFF; DNA: TGTGCCAGCAGCGCGGGACTATCCCCTGGGACCGGGGAGCTGTTTTTT; length: 16; J: TRBJ2-2; size: NA; V: TRBV9; D: TRBD2
CDR3: CASSLTNTEAFF; DNA: TGCGCCAGCAGCTTGACCAACACTGAAGCTTTCTTT; length: 12; J: TRBJ1-1; size: NA; V: TRBV5-1; D: NA
CDR3: CASSFDRTEQFF; DNA: TGTGCCAGCAGCTTCGACAGGACTGAGCAGTTCTTC; length: 12; J: TRBJ2-1; size: NA; V: TRBV7-9; D: NA
CDR3: CASSRVAGNTIYF; DNA: TGTGCCAGCAGCAGAGTGGCTGGAAACACCATATATTTT; length: 13; J: TRBJ1-3; size: NA; V: TRBV7-8; D: NA
CDR3: CASSHSTNEKLFF; DNA: TGTGCCAGCAGTCACTCAACTAATGAAAAACTGTTTTTT; length: 13; J: TRBJ1-4; size: NA; V: TRBV28; D: NA